This T cell receptor (beta chain) was profiled in a study of T cells after yellow fever vaccination. Study-level results: Compared with primary, the secondary response was weaker and peaked at day 5, not 15. Reappearance after the booster was observed for most primary-vaccination clones (more than 95% CD4, around 90% CD8). The bulk population could contribute abundant contaminating clonotypes to FACS-sorted repertoires.

Germline V gene lookup returns CDR1 SGHVS and CDR2 FQNEAQ. V lost 2 bases and J lost 1, with 10 bases in between. CDR3 length: 15 residues. This clonotype was counted many times. Its antigen is as yet unknown. Universal primer sites and UMIs were introduced during 5'RACE template-switching synthesis of TCR cDNA. One entry per CDR3 protein, called by TCRdb with MiXCR from the 5' RACE reads. The sample consists of 120,000 to 150,000 distinct CDR3 sequences, less than 9.5% of them appearing once. The chain combines TRBV7-8 with TRBJ2-3, with D perhaps matching TRBD2 (5 bases). The receptor's source is a man younger than 45 who received the YFV17D yellow fever vaccine. The specimen comprised CD4+ T cells sorted from PBMCs, sampled 5 days after the yellow fever booster vaccination. This chain's CDR3 is CASSLTSHRTDTQYF. The CDR3 DNA reads as TGTGCCAGCAGCTTAACTAGTCACCGCACAGATACGCAGTATTTT.